This TCR beta chain derives from a study of early T cells in non-severe SARS-CoV-2 infection (dated by TCRdb to the early 2020s). Regarding the research as a whole: Bulk RNA from unsorted whole blood was used for TCR sequencing, so alpha and beta chains could not be paired. Broad study findings and their caveats: VDJdb matching was skewed toward anti-spike CD8 responses and likely underestimated virus-specific expansions by missing private and CD4 specificities.

The study was a case-control design nested within a healthcare worker cohort in London, UK, with weekly nasopharyngeal swab PCR tests and blood sampling. Healthcare workers were recruited between 23 and 31 March 2020, during the week of the UK lockdown, and were followed weekly for up to about 15 weeks. Ten or more counts support this clonotype. Its cognate antigen has yet to be identified. Nothing much larger sits one base from this clone, and base qualities are not available. According to the germline V gene (reference sequence), CDR1 reads DFQATT and CDR2 reads SNEGSKA. Inclusive of the bounding cysteine and phenylalanine, the CDR3 is 15 residues long. Left in the record is the CDR3 DNA by itself, 45 bases read in frame from the first base. V is trimmed back by 6 bases and J by 6 bases, and the junction contains 12 bases that no gene match accounts for. The library was prepared using 5' RACE. Sequencing used a NextSeq 500. The TCR library protocol attached unique molecular identifiers to individual cDNA molecules to correct for sequencing error and PCR bias. TCR alpha and beta chains were both sequenced, and the abundances of alpha and beta sequences in each sample were closely correlated with each other. Turning to the authors' computational methods: V gene, J gene and CDR3 annotation of TCR sequences was performed with Decombinator V4. Expanded TCRs were defined as changing significantly between any two time points under a Poisson model with p below 0.0001. TCR abundances were normalised to the total number of TCRs sequenced in each sample and reported as counts per million. TRAV1-2 paired with TRAJ12, TRAJ20 or TRAJ33 defined MAIT TCRs, while TRAV10 paired with TRAJ18 defined iNKT TCRs. VDJdb, accessed 1 November 2021, was searched for CMV, EBV and SARS-CoV-2 annotated TCRs, with TCRs annotated for multiple antigens excluded. TCRdb's own reprocessing of the public reads used fastp at Q25 and MiXCR and kept productive beta chains. Each CDR3 protein appears once, grouped with its most common genes and DNA. TCRdb assigned the V and J calls; the authors' analysis was not used. The table for this sample lists around 50,000 distinct CDR3 sequences; approximately 6.2% of them were counted only once. Less than 5% of the sample comes from the top ten.

The rearranged chain carries TRBV20-1 and TRBJ2-3, with 10 bases in between that match TRBD2. The clonotype comes from an adult who was a healthcare worker with PCR-confirmed SARS-CoV-2 infection or an uninfected control (not recorded which). The sequenced sample was whole blood. The CDR3: CSALRRAGGPDTQYF. The DNA sequence reads TGCAGTGCCCTCCGCAGAGCGGGGGGGCCGGATACGCAGTATTTT.